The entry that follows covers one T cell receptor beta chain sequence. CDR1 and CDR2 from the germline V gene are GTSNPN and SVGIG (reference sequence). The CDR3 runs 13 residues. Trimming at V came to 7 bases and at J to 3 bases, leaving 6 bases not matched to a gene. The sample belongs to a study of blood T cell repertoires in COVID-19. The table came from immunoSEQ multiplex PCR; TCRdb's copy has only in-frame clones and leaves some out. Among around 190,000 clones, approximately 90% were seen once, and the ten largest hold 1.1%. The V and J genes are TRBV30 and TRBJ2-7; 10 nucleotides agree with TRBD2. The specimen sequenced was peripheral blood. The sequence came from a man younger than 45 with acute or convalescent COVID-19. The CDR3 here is CAFKRGGVYEQYF. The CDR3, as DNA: TGTGCCTTCAAGCGGGGGGGCGTCTACGAGCAGTACTTC.